Sequencing of this TCR beta chain was carried out in a study of blood T cell repertoires in COVID-19. At the level of the study: Some COVID-19 samples were acute and others convalescent; all came from the United States, Italy and Spain. T cells, B-cell-depleted T cells, or PBMCs provided the cDNA or gDNA that served as material.

Trimming took 4 bases from V and 7 from J; bases not matched to a gene: 12. From germline, CDR1 is SGHRS and CDR2 YFSETQ. CDR3 length equals 15 residues. Authors' data handling: Estimated nucleated cell counts came from reference gene primer amplification. The table came from immunoSEQ multiplex PCR; TCRdb's copy has only in-frame clones and leaves some out. D and trimming were read from the DNA, whereas the V and J calls and clone size are those reported in that table. The sample has 100,000 to 150,000 clones; around 89% are singletons. Seattle patients were enrolled during active infection and followed longitudinally.

V and J are TRBV5-1 and TRBJ1-2, with 8 bases that match TRBD1. This TCR was recovered from a man between 60 and 70 years old with COVID-19, enrolled during active disease. Sequenced sample: peripheral blood. CDR3 protein: CASSNQAGTGVGYTF. The CDR3 nucleotides are TGCGCCAGCAGCAACCAAGCCGGGACAGGTGTTGGCTACACCTTC.